A single sample is the source of the 17 T cell receptor beta chains below, sequenced in a study of shared clonotypes between healthy human individuals. Sequenced by immunoSEQ multiplex PCR; TCRdb stores in-frame clones only, minus some. Of 600,000 to 750,000 clones listed, just under 75% were seen once; the top ten hold about 1.8%. Source material: memory CD4+ T cells sorted from blood. Sample subset: CD45RA-negative fraction. The receptors derive from a woman in her thirties in good health.

V is TRBV19 and J is TRBJ2-7; 13 bases match TRBD2. Germline loops: CDR1 LNHDA, CDR2 SQIVND (reference sequence). V lost 5 bases to trimming and J lost 2 bases; unmatched junction nucleotides: 3. This CDR3 spans 15 amino acids. CDR3 coding DNA: TGTGCCAGTAGTTGGGGGACTAGCGGGACCTACGAGCAGTACTTC. This encodes CASSWGTSGTYEQYF. The variable domain in full, completed from reference TRBV19 and TRBJ2-7, reads DGGITQSPKYLFRKEGQNVTLSCEQNLNHDAMYWYRQDPGQGLRLIYYSQIVNDFQKGDIAEGYSVSREKKESFPLTVTSAQKNPTAFYLCASSWGTSGTYEQYFGPGTRLTVT.

The chain links TRBV14 to TRBJ2-1; D unclear. This CDR3 spans 15 amino acids. Germline lookup yields CDR1 SGHDN and CDR2 FVKESK. Trimming pared 4 bases from V and 7 bases from J, leaving 17 bases between. This CDR3 is CASSRPLPRNNEQFF. CDR3 in DNA: TGTGCCAGCAGCCGACCGCTGCCCAGAAATAATGAGCAGTTCTTC.

The chain carries TRBV5-1 and TRBJ2-2; D not resolved. The CDR3 contains 15 residues. V dropped 0 bases and J dropped 5 bases, with 11 bases sitting between them. Germline CDR1 is SGHRS and CDR2 is YFSETQ. CDR3 sequence (DNA): TGCGCCAGCAGCTTGGAGAACTTCGGAACCGGGGAGCTGTTTTTT. This gives the protein CASSLENFGTGELFF.

As to this clone: This may come from a read error, since a much larger clone is one base off. The rearrangement joins TRBV11-2 to TRBJ2-7, with TRBD2 identical over 8 bases. The CDR3 runs to 13 residues. Germline-derived CDR1 and CDR2 are SGHAT and FQNNGV. The V gene end was trimmed by 3 bases and the J gene end by 4 bases; junction bases not matched to a gene: 2. In DNA form, the CDR3 reads TGTGCCAGCAGCTTGGGACTAGATTACGAGCAGTACTTC. Amino acids: CASSLGLDYEQYF.

This clone was observed a few times. The V call is TRBV15, the J call TRBJ2-1; TRBD2 agrees at 14 bases. The CDR3 sequence is 19 residues long. Germline V CDR1 and CDR2: LNHNV, YYDKDF (reference sequence). The V segment lost 0 bases and the J segment 7 bases; nucleotides outside the gene matches: 11. The CDR3 here is CATSRDPGWTSGRRNEQFF. For the CDR3, the DNA is TGTGCCACCAGCAGAGATCCCGGGTGGACTAGCGGGAGGCGGAATGAGCAGTTCTTC.

The chain recombines TRBV19 with TRBJ2-5; D remains unclear. Per the germline V gene, CDR1 is LNHDA and CDR2 is SQIVND (reference sequence). This CDR3 comprises 12 residues. The V gene lost 6 bases and the J gene lost 0 bases, with 5 bases spanning the gap. The DNA of the CDR3 is TGTGCCAGTAGCCGGGACCAAGAGACCCAGTACTTC. It is translated as CASSRDQETQYF.

This chain links TRBV5-1 with TRBJ2-7; D remains unclear. V gave up 0 bases and J gave up 3 bases, with 7 bases separating them. CDR1 SGHRS and CDR2 YFSETQ come from the germline V gene. This CDR3 is built from 13 residues. CDR3 sequence (DNA): TGCGCCAGCAGCTTGGCCAGCATCTACGAGCAGTACTTC. Translation: CASSLASIYEQYF.

The chain has TRBV5-8 and TRBJ2-3; D might be TRBD2 (7 bases). The CDR3 totals 15 residues. Germline V lookup: CDR1 SGHTS, CDR2 YDEGEE. V lost 4 bases and J 6 bases, leaving 18 bases between the germline ends. The CDR3 DNA follows: TGTGCCAGCAGCCCCGGGGCAGGGGAGGGCGATACGCAGTATTTT. Translating gives CASSPGAGEGDTQYF.

The chain has TRBV6-5 and TRBJ1-2; tentative D call: TRBD1 (6 bases). V lost 5 bases and J 3 bases, leaving 13 bases between the germline ends. Germline V gene lookup returns CDR1 MNHEY and CDR2 SVGAGI. The CDR3 consists of 14 residues. The CDR3 spells CASSRNPGDYGYTF. The CDR3 DNA sequence: TGTGCCAGCAGTCGAAACCCAGGGGACTATGGCTACACCTTC.

The chain combines TRBV29-1 with TRBJ2-3; no clear D. From germline, CDR1 is SQVTM and CDR2 ANQGSEA. V lost 6 bases, J lost 1 base, and 17 bases lay in between. The CDR3 runs to 15 residues. The CDR3 is CSVGNVAARTDTQYF. As DNA, the CDR3 is TGCAGCGTCGGTAATGTAGCAGCCCGCACAGATACGCAGTATTTT.

This clone was picked up a small number of times. The same CDR3 is also encoded by other DNA sequences in this sample. The gene calls are TRBV6-5 and TRBJ2-7, with 11 bases matching TRBD2. V shed 5 bases and J 3 bases; nucleotides not matched to a gene: 6. The germline CDR1 and CDR2 sequences are MNHEY and SVGAGI. There are 15 residues in the CDR3. The CDR3 DNA follows: TGTGCCAGCAGTCGGGGACTAGCGGACTACTACGAGCAGTACTTC. It codes for CASSRGLADYYEQYF.

The V gene is TRBV4-1, the J gene TRBJ2-1, with TRBD2 identical over 14 bases. The CDR3 consists of 20 residues. CDR1 is MGHRA, CDR2 YSYEKL, per germline. V shed 4 bases and J 1 base; nucleotides not matched to a gene: 12. CDR3 in amino acids: CASSRPPGTSGSRSYNEQFF. In nucleotides, the CDR3 is TGCGCCAGCAGCCGACCTCCCGGGACTAGCGGGAGTCGGTCCTACAATGAGCAGTTCTTC.

V and J are TRBV15 and TRBJ2-2; D gene ambiguous. The CDR3 has 12 residues. V lost 7 bases and J lost 1, with 4 bases in between. The germline V gene encodes CDR1 LNHNV and CDR2 YYDKDF (reference sequence). CDR3 sequence (DNA): TGTGCCACCAAGGAGAACACCGGGGAGCTGTTTTTT. Its protein is CATKENTGELFF.

This clone was seen repeatedly, ten times or more. This chain uses TRBV10-3 with TRBJ2-2; the D is unclear. Germline CDR1 ENHRY, CDR2 SYGVKD. Between the trimmed V and J ends, which lost 0 bases and 3 bases, there was a span of 11 bases. The CDR3 is 16 amino acids. This CDR3 reads CAISESNSSYTGELFF. The DNA for the CDR3 is TGTGCCATCAGTGAGTCGAATTCCAGCTACACCGGGGAGCTGTTTTTT.

The V call is TRBV5-1, the J call TRBJ2-5, with no clear D. This CDR3 region has 16 residues. The germline V gene has CDR1 SGHRS and CDR2 YFSETQ. Trimming pared 0 bases from V and 1 base from J, leaving 13 bases between. The CDR3 nucleotides read TGCGCCAGCAGCTTGGGCGCAGGAAACACCCAAGAGACCCAGTACTTC. It translates to CASSLGAGNTQETQYF. The variable domain in full, with the rest retrieved from reference TRBV5-1 and TRBJ2-5, is KAGVTQTPRYLIKTRGQQVTLSCSPISGHRSVSWYQQTPGQGLQFLFEYFSETQRNKGNFPGRFSGRQFSNSRSEMNVSTLELGDSALYLCASSLGAGNTQETQYFGPGTRLLVL.

This clone was seen at least ten times. The chain is built from TRBV19 and TRBJ2-1; the match to TRBD2 covers 10 bases. Germline CDR1 LNHDA, CDR2 SQIVND (reference sequence). V was pared by 0 bases and J by 4 bases, with 6 bases of the junction left unmatched. The CDR3 contains 17 residues. CDR3 DNA sequence: TGTGCCAGTAGTATAGACAGCGGGAGGGGAGGTTACAATGAGCAGTTCTTC. The encoded protein is CASSIDSGRGGYNEQFF.

The genes are TRBV6-1 and TRBJ2-3; 8 nucleotides match TRBD1. Per germline, CDR1 MNHNS and CDR2 SASEGT. The CDR3 runs 15 residues. V was pared by 2 bases and J by 4 bases, with 5 bases of the junction left unmatched. The DNA for the CDR3 is TGTGCCAGCAGTGAAATACCACAGGGGGCAGATACGCAGTATTTT. Amino acid sequence: CASSEIPQGADTQYF.